One and the same sample provided the 6 T cell receptor beta chains below, sequenced in a study of naive and memory T cell subsets. Both TRBC1 and TRBC2 were covered by a beta constant-region primer of two equimolar oligonucleotides. TCRdb re-derived calls from the UMI-ligation and nested PCR reads in MiXCR, one entry per CDR3 protein. This table holds some 100,000 distinct CDR3 sequences, over 7% found once. Sequencing was performed on central memory CD4+ T cells from blood. All receptors come from a human donor in good health.

The V gene is TRBV7-9, the J gene TRBJ2-5; 10 bases fit TRBD2. Germline-derived CDR1 and CDR2 are SEHNR and FQNEAQ (reference sequence). Unmatched junction bases numbered 6, after V lost 4 bases and J lost 4 bases. The CDR3 loop spans 15 amino acids. The CDR3: CASSSQREGPETQYF. CDR3 DNA sequence: TGTGCCAGCAGCTCACAGCGGGAGGGCCCAGAGACCCAGTACTTC. Combining the CDR3 with reference TRBV7-9 and TRBJ2-5 gives the whole variable domain DTGVSQNPRHKITKRGQNVTFRCDPISEHNRLYWYRQTLGQGPEFLTYFQNEAQLEKSRLLSDRFSAERPKGSFSTLEIQRTEQGDSAMYLCASSSQREGPETQYFGPGTRLLVL.

Only a few counts were recorded for this clonotype. The chain recombines TRBV7-9 with TRBJ2-1, with D possibly TRBD1 on 5 matching bases. The germline V and J ends were trimmed by 6 bases and 3 bases, with 15 bases remaining between them. The CDR3 is 15 amino acids. Looked up from germline, CDR1 is SEHNR and CDR2 is FQNEAQ (reference sequence). For the CDR3, the DNA is TGTGCCAGCAGGAAAGGGGCTACCAGCTACAATGAGCAGTTCTTC. This gives the protein CASRKGATSYNEQFF. The whole variable domain, remainder taken from reference TRBV7-9 and TRBJ2-1, is DTGVSQNPRHKITKRGQNVTFRCDPISEHNRLYWYRQTLGQGPEFLTYFQNEAQLEKSRLLSDRFSAERPKGSFSTLEIQRTEQGDSAMYLCASRKGATSYNEQFFGPGTRLTVL.

This clonotype was counted between two and nine times. This chain joins TRBV20-1 and TRBJ2-1; 8 nucleotides align to TRBD2. V shed 3 bases, J shed 7 bases, and the junction held 5 bases outside the gene matches. The CDR3 runs 13 residues. CDR1 and CDR2 from the germline V gene are DFQATT and SNEGSKA (reference sequence). CDR3 sequence reads: CSASSSGGNEQFF. The CDR3 region has the DNA TGCAGTGCTAGTTCGAGCGGGGGTAATGAGCAGTTCTTC.

This clonotype was observed many times. The V gene is TRBV3-1, the J gene TRBJ1-1; 8 bases are a match to TRBD1. The germline V gene encodes CDR1 LGHDT and CDR2 YNNKEL (reference sequence). V trimming: 4 bases; J trimming: 9 bases; junction bases outside the gene matches: 4. The CDR3 has 12 amino acids. The CDR3 region is CASSRDRSQAFF. Written as DNA, the CDR3 is TGTGCCAGCAGCCGGGACAGGTCTCAAGCTTTCTTT.

This clonotype showed up many times. The V and J genes are TRBV9 and TRBJ1-4; the D gene is possibly TRBD1 (5 bases). The V end was cut by 0 bases, the J end by 12 bases, with 18 bases between. Germline assignment: CDR1 SGDLS and CDR2 YYNGEE. The CDR3 has 15 amino acids. CDR3 region: CASSVGGHDGRELFF. The CDR3 DNA follows: TGTGCCAGCAGCGTAGGCGGACATGACGGAAGGGAACTGTTTTTT. Filled out from reference TRBV9 and TRBJ1-4, the complete variable domain reads DSGVTQTPKHLITATGQRVTLRCSPRSGDLSVYWYQQSLDQGLQFLIQYYNGEERAKGNILERFSAQQFPDLHSELNLSSLELGDSALYFCASSVGGHDGRELFFGSGTQLSVL.

This clonotype was counted many times. J is TRBJ2-5 and V is TRBV7-9; D unclear. The germline gives CDR1 SEHNR, CDR2 FQNEAQ (reference sequence). V dropped 4 bases and J dropped 5 bases, with 11 bases sitting between them. The CDR3 sequence is 13 residues long. For the CDR3, the DNA is TGTGCCAGCAGCTCCACCGTCGGGGAGACCCAGTACTTC. Translating it yields CASSSTVGETQYF.